A single sample is the source of the 19 T cell receptor beta chains below, sequenced in a study of shared clonotypes between healthy human individuals. The data were produced by immunoSEQ multiplex PCR, yet TCRdb's version contains in-frame clones alone and is incomplete. The sample has about 1.5 million clones; 95% to 99% are singletons. Sequenced sample: naive CD4+ T cells sorted from blood. Subset: CD45RA+ positively selected. The receptors here all came from a man aged 30 to 45 in good health.

The chain joins TRBV14 to TRBJ1-1; D is possibly TRBD1 (5 bases). Trimming took 2 bases from V and 1 from J, leaving 20 bases between them. This CDR3 has 18 amino acids. Germline CDR1 SGHDN, CDR2 FVKESK. The CDR3 coding sequence is TGTGCCAGCAGCCAACATGTGGCGGGGGGGAGAGGGAACACTGAAGCTTTCTTT. The encoded protein is CASSQHVAGGRGNTEAFF.

The V and J genes are TRBV9 and TRBJ2-1; 8 positions agree with TRBD2. Germline assignment: CDR1 SGDLS and CDR2 YYNGEE. The CDR3 covers 14 residues. The V and J ends lost 0 bases and 7 bases, in that order; junction bases with no gene match: 3. CDR3 protein: CASSVGASGNEQFF. The CDR3, as DNA: TGTGCCAGCAGCGTAGGTGCTAGCGGGAATGAGCAGTTCTTC.

V is TRBV5-1 and J is TRBJ2-5; TRBD2 matches 11 bases. The V gene's germline CDR1 is SGHRS and CDR2 YFSETQ. V gave up 3 bases and J gave up 0 bases; unmatched junction bases: 4. The CDR3 runs to 16 residues. The CDR3, as DNA: TGCGCCAGCAGCTGGGGGACTAGCGGATACCAAGAGACCCAGTACTTC. Residues: CASSWGTSGYQETQYF.

This clone turned up a few times. Other DNA sequences from this sample encode an identical CDR3 as well. V and J are TRBV9 and TRBJ1-1; no firm D call. V was pared by 0 bases and J by 4 bases, with 7 bases between. Looked up from germline, CDR1 is SGDLS and CDR2 is YYNGEE. The CDR3 has 13 amino acids. The CDR3 DNA follows: TGTGCCAGCAGCGTAGGGGGAAGCACTGAAGCTTTCTTT. Translation gives CASSVGGSTEAFF.

This chain uses TRBV5-1 with TRBJ2-3, with TRBD2 as a possible D gene (8 bases). The germline gives CDR1 SGHRS, CDR2 YFSETQ. The CDR3 runs to 18 residues. Trimming removed 4 bases at V and 2 bases at J, with 23 bases between. CDR3 nucleotide sequence: TGCGCCAGCAGCGCTGGGACAGCGGGAGTCCAGTCCACAGATACGCAGTATTTT. This encodes CASSAGTAGVQSTDTQYF. The entire variable domain, with the rest obtained from reference TRBV5-1 and TRBJ2-3, is as follows: KAGVTQTPRYLIKTRGQQVTLSCSPISGHRSVSWYQQTPGQGLQFLFEYFSETQRNKGNFPGRFSGRQFSNSRSEMNVSTLELGDSALYLCASSAGTAGVQSTDTQYFGPGTRLTVL.

In this sample, this clone turned up once. The J gene is TRBJ2-5, the V gene TRBV28; the D gene is possibly TRBD2 (5 bases). The CDR3 length is 14 residues. CDR1 is MDHEN and CDR2 is SYDVKM in the germline V gene. The V end was cut by 7 bases, the J end by 0 bases, with 12 bases between. CDR3 DNA sequence: TGTGCCAGCATACCCCGACTAAACCAAGAGACCCAGTACTTC. It codes for CASIPRLNQETQYF. The whole variable domain, filled in from reference TRBV28 and TRBJ2-5, reads DVKVTQSSRYLVKRTGEKVFLECVQDMDHENMFWYRQDPGLGLRLIYFSYDVKMKEKGDIPEGYSVSREKKERFSLILESASTNQTSMYLCASIPRLNQETQYFGPGTRLLVL.

The count of this clone is one. Other nucleotide sequences in the sample specify the same CDR3. The chain carries TRBV5-1 and TRBJ1-4, with 8 bases identical to TRBD1. This CDR3 region has 14 residues. Trimming removed 3 bases from V and 8 bases from J; junction bases left unmatched: 6. The germline V gene has CDR1 SGHRS and CDR2 YFSETQ. The CDR3 loop reads CASSSGQGWEKLFF. In DNA, the CDR3 is TGCGCCAGCAGCTCTGGACAGGGCTGGGAAAAACTGTTTTTT.

The rearrangement joins TRBV5-4 to TRBJ2-2; the match to TRBD1 covers 9 bases. Germline CDR1 and CDR2: SGHNT and YYREEE (reference sequence). CDR3 length: 16 residues. After removal of 4 bases from V and 4 bases from J, the junction contained 8 bases not matched to a gene. The chain's CDR3 is CASSARGQGRTGELFF. CDR3 nucleotides: TGTGCCAGCAGCGCTCGAGGACAGGGGCGCACCGGGGAGCTGTTTTTT.

The gene calls are TRBV2 and TRBJ2-7; the match to TRBD2 covers 10 bases. The CDR3 covers 12 residues. V trimming: 4 bases; J trimming: 6 bases; junction bases outside the gene matches: 0. The germline V gene has CDR1 SNHLY and CDR2 FYNNEI. The CDR3 region is CASSASGSEQYF. The CDR3 DNA follows: TGTGCCAGCAGTGCTAGCGGGAGCGAGCAGTACTTC.

The V and J genes are TRBV7-2 and TRBJ2-3, with D unclear. The CDR3 has 14 amino acids. V lost 1 base and J lost 4, with 9 bases in between. Germline CDR1 SGHTA, CDR2 FQGNSA. The CDR3 DNA follows: TGTGCCAGCAGCTTAGACCGCCGAGCAGATACGCAGTATTTT. This sequence encodes CASSLDRRADTQYF.

The rearrangement links TRBV7-2 to TRBJ2-1; the match to TRBD2 covers 13 bases. Looked up from germline, CDR1 is SGHTA and CDR2 is FQGNSA. This CDR3 is built from 16 residues. The J segment lost 6 bases and the V segment lost 2 bases, leaving 4 bases of the junction unmatched. The DNA of the CDR3 is TGTGCCAGCAGCTTAACTGGGACTAGCGGGACCAATGAGCAGTTCTTC. It encodes CASSLTGTSGTNEQFF. Full variable domain (outside the CDR3, taken from reference TRBV7-2 and TRBJ2-1): GAGVSQSPSNKVTEKGKDVELRCDPISGHTALYWYRQSLGQGLEFLIYFQGNSAPDKSGLPSDRFSAERTGGSVSTLTIQRTQQEDSAVYLCASSLTGTSGTNEQFFGPGTRLTVL.

As concerns this clone: Additional DNA sequences in this sample encode the identical CDR3. This rearrangement joins TRBV4-3 to TRBJ1-2, with a tentative D call TRBD1 (5 bases). The CDR3 spans 13 residues. The V and J ends lost 0 bases and 5 bases respectively, with 7 bases between them. Looked up from germline, CDR1 is LGHNA and CDR2 is YSLEER. The chain's CDR3 is CASSQDRGYGYTF. Here the CDR3 DNA reads TGCGCCAGCAGCCAAGACCGGGGGTATGGCTACACCTTC.

This sequence joins TRBV7-8 and TRBJ2-2; TRBD1 matches 8 bases. This CDR3 contains 15 residues. In germline, CDR1 is SGHVS, CDR2 FQNEAQ. V trimming: 5 bases; J trimming: 2 bases; junction bases outside the gene matches: 4. CDR3 in DNA: TGTGCCAGCAGCCGTGACAGGGGTAACACCGGGGAGCTGTTTTTT. Protein sequence: CASSRDRGNTGELFF.

This rearrangement joins TRBV14 to TRBJ2-1; 7 positions match TRBD2. The germline V gene has CDR1 SGHDN and CDR2 FVKESK. The CDR3 is made up of 18 amino acids. The J segment lost 0 bases and the V segment lost 0 bases, leaving 8 bases of the junction unmatched. The CDR3 sequence: CASSQDFGGSSSYNEQFF. The CDR3 nucleotides are TGTGCCAGCAGCCAAGACTTCGGGGGGTCAAGCTCCTACAATGAGCAGTTCTTC. The full variable domain, rest sourced from reference TRBV14 and TRBJ2-1, is EAGVTQFPSHSVIEKGQTVTLRCDPISGHDNLYWYRRVMGKEIKFLLHFVKESKQDESGMPNNRFLAERTGGTYSTLKVQPAELEDSGVYFCASSQDFGGSSSYNEQFFGPGTRLTVL.

The V call is TRBV11-2, the J call TRBJ2-2; tentatively, D is TRBD1 (5 bases). The ends were cut back, 3 bases at V and 7 bases at J, with 12 bases in the middle. The germline V gene has CDR1 SGHAT and CDR2 FQNNGV. This CDR3 comprises 14 residues. This CDR3 is CASSLGLLGGELFF. The CDR3 region has the DNA TGTGCCAGCAGCTTGGGGCTCCTCGGCGGGGAGCTGTTTTTT. Complete variable domain (other parts from reference TRBV11-2 and TRBJ2-2): EAGVAQSPRYKIIEKRQSVAFWCNPISGHATLYWYQQILGQGPKLLIQFQNNGVVDDSQLPKDRFSAERLKGVDSTLKIQPAKLEDSAVYLCASSLGLLGGELFFGEGSRLTVL.

The chain employs TRBV30 and TRBJ2-7; D unclear. The germline V gene encodes CDR1 GTSNPN and CDR2 SVGIG (reference sequence). Trimming left V 0 bases short and J 4 bases short, with 7 bases between. The CDR3 is 12 residues long. The CDR3 protein is CAWSVFGYEQYF. The CDR3 nucleotides read TGTGCCTGGAGTGTTTTCGGTTACGAGCAGTACTTC.

This chain's CDR3 is CASSLAASYNEQFF. The CDR3, as DNA: TGCGCCAGCAGCCTAGCGGCCTCCTACAATGAGCAGTTCTTC. The chain couples TRBV5-1 to TRBJ2-1, with TRBD2 matching 7 bases. The germline V gene encodes CDR1 SGHRS and CDR2 YFSETQ. The V gene end was trimmed by 4 bases and the J gene end by 0 bases; junction bases not matched to a gene: 1. CDR3 length: 14 amino acids.

J is TRBJ1-2 and V is TRBV29-1; 7 bases match TRBD1. The CDR3 covers 12 residues. The germline V gene has CDR1 SQVTM and CDR2 ANQGSEA. V was pared by 4 bases and J by 2 bases, with 1 base of the junction left unmatched. CDR3 in amino acids: CSVVRGNYGYTF. The CDR3 region has the DNA TGCAGCGTTGTCAGGGGGAACTATGGCTACACCTTC.

This chain uses TRBV18 with TRBJ2-5, with D possibly matching TRBD1 (6 bases). CDR1 KGHSH and CDR2 LQKENI come from the germline V gene. This CDR3 is 15 amino acids long. V lost 0 bases to trimming and J lost 7 bases, with 15 bases between them. This CDR3 reads CASSPPYRDRGTQYF. CDR3 bases: TGTGCCAGCTCACCACCGTACAGGGATAGGGGGACCCAGTACTTC.